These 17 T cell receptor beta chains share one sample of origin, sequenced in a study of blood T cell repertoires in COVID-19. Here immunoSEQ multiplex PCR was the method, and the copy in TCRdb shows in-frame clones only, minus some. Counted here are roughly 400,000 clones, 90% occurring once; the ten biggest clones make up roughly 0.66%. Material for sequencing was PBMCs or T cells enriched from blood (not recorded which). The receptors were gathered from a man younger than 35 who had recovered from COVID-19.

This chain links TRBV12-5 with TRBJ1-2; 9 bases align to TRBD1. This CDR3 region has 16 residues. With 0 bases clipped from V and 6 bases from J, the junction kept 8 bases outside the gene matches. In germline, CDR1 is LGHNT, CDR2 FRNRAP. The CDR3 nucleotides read TGTGCTAGTGGTTTGGTACGGGACAGGGCCCCTAATGGCTACACCTTC. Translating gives CASGLVRDRAPNGYTF.

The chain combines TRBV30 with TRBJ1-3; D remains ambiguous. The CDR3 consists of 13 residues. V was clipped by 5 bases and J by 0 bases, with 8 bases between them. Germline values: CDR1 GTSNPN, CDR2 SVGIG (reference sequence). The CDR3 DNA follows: TGTGCCTGGTCAGTGGTCTCTGGAAACACCATATATTTT. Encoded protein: CAWSVVSGNTIYF. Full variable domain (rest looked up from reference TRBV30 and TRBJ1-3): SQTIHQWPATLVQPVGSPLSLECTVEGTSNPNLYWYRQAAGRGLQLLFYSVGIGQISSEVPQNLSASRPQDRQFILSSKKLLLSDSGFYLCAWSVVSGNTIYFGEGSWLTVV.

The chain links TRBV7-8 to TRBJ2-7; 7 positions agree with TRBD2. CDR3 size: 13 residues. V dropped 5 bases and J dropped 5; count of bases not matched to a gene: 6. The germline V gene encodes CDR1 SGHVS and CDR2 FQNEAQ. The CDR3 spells CASSPGGRDEQYF. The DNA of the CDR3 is TGTGCCAGCAGCCCCGGAGGGAGGGACGAGCAGTACTTC.

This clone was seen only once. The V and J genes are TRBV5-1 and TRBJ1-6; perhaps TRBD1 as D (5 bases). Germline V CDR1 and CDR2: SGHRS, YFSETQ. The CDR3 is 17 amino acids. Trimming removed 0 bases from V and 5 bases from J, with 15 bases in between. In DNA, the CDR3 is TGCGCCAGCAGCTTGGCATTTGGCTTCAGGGATAATTCACCCCTCCACTTT. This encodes CASSLAFGFRDNSPLHF.

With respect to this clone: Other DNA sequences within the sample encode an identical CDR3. CDR3: CASSLGPNQPQHF. CDR3 DNA sequence: TGTGCCAGCAGCTTGGGTCCTAATCAGCCCCAGCATTTT. This chain connects TRBV5-4 to TRBJ1-5; no definite D call. Germline values: CDR1 SGHNT, CDR2 YYREEE (reference sequence). V was cut by 0 bases and J by 4 bases, with 5 bases left in between. CDR3 length equals 13 residues.

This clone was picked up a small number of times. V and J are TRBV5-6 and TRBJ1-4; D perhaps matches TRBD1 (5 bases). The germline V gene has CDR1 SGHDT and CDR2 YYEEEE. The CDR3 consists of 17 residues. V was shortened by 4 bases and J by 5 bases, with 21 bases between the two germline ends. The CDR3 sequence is CASSLKVDNHRNEKLFF. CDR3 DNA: TGTGCCAGCAGCCTAAAGGTGGACAACCATCGGAATGAAAAACTGTTTTTT.

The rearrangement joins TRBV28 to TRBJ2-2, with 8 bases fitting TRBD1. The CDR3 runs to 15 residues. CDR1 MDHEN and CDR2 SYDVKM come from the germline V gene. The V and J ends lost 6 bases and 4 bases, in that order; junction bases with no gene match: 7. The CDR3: CASSLRTGITGELFF. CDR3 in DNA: TGTGCCAGCAGCCTTAGGACAGGGATCACCGGGGAGCTGTTTTTT.

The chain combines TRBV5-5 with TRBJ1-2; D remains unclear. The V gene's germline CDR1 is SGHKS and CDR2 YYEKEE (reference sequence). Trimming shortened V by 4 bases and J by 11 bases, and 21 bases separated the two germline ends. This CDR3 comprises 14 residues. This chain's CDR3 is CASSLPRAAELYTF. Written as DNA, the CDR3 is TGTGCCAGCAGCCTCCCGAGGGCAGCGGAACTTTACACCTTC.

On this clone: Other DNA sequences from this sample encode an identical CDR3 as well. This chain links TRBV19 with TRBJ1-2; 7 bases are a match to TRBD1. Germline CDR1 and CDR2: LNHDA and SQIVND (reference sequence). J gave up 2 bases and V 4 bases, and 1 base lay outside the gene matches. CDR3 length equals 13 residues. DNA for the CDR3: TGTGCCAGTAGTAAGGGACAGAACTATGGCTACACCTTC. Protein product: CASSKGQNYGYTF.

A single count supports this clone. The CDR3 DNA is TGTGCCAGCAGCTTCTCGGGGAGGAGGTCTGGGGCCAACGTCCTGACTTTC. Residues: CASSFSGRRSGANVLTF. V usage is TRBV11-2 and J usage is TRBJ2-6; perhaps TRBD2 as D (6 bases). The CDR3 has 17 residues. Between the trimmed V and J ends, which lost 3 bases and 1 base, there was a span of 13 bases. Germline lookup yields CDR1 SGHAT and CDR2 FQNNGV. The whole variable domain, filled in from reference TRBV11-2 and TRBJ2-6, reads EAGVAQSPRYKIIEKRQSVAFWCNPISGHATLYWYQQILGQGPKLLIQFQNNGVVDDSQLPKDRFSAERLKGVDSTLKIQPAKLEDSAVYLCASSFSGRRSGANVLTFGAGSRLTVL.

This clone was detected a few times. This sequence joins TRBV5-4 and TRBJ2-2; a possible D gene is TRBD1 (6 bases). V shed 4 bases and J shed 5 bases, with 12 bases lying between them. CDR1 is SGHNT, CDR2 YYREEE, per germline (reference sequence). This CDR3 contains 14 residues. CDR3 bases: TGTGCCAGCAGCGTCCAGGGGATTACCGGGGAGCTGTTTTTT. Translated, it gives CASSVQGITGELFF.

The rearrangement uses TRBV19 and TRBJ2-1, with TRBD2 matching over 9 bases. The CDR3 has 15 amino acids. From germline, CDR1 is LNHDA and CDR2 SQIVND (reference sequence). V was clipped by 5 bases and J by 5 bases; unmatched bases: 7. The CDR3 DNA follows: TGTGCCAGTAGTCGCGGGGGGGTAAGGAACAATGAGCAGTTCTTC. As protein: CASSRGGVRNNEQFF.

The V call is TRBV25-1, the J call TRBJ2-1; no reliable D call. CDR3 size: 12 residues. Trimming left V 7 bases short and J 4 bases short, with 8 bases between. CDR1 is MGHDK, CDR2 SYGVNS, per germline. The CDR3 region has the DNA TGTGCCAGCATGACACCTTACAATGAGCAGTTCTTC. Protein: CASMTPYNEQFF.

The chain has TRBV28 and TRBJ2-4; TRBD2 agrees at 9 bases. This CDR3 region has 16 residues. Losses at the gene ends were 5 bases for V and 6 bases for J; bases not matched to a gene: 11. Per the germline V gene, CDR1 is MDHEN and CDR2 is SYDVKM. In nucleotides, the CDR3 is TGTGCCAGCAGTCCATTAGCGGGGGTCCTCGGAAACATTCAGTACTTC. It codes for CASSPLAGVLGNIQYF.

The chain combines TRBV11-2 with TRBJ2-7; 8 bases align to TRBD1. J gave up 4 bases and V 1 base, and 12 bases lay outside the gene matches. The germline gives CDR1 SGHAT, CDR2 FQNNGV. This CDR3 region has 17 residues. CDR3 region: CASSLAIGGQGAYEQYF. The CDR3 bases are TGTGCCAGCAGCTTAGCCATTGGAGGGCAGGGGGCTTACGAGCAGTACTTC.

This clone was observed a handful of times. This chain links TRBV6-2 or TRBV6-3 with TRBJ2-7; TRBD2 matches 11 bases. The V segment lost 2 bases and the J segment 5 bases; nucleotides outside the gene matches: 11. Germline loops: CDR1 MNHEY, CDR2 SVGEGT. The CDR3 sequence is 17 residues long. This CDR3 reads CASSYPTIAGGFNEQYF. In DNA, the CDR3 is TGTGCCAGCAGTTACCCCACTATAGCGGGGGGGTTCAACGAGCAGTACTTC.

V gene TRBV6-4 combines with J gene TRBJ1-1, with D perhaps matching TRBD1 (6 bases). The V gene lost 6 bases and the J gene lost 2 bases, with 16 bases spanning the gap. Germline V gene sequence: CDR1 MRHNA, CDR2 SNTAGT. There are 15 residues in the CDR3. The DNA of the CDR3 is TGTGCCAGCAGGACCTACGGGACACCAAACACTGAAGCTTTCTTT. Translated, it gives CASRTYGTPNTEAFF.